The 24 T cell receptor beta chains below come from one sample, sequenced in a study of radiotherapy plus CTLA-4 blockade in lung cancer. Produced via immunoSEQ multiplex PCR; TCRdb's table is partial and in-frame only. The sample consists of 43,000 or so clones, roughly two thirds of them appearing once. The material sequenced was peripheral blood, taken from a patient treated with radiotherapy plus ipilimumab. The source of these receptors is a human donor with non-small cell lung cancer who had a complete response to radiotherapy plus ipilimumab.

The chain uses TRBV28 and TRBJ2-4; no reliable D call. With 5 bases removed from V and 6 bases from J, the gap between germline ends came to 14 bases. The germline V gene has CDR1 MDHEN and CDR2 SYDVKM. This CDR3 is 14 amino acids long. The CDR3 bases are TGTGCCAGCAGTCCTCGGTCTAATTTAAACATTCAGTACTTC. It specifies CASSPRSNLNIQYF.

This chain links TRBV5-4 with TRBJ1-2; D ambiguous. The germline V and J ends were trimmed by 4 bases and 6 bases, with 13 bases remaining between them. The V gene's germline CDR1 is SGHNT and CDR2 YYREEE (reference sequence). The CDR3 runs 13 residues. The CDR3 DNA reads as TGTGCCAGCAGCAGAAGATTTGCGGATGGCTACACCTTC. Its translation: CASSRRFADGYTF. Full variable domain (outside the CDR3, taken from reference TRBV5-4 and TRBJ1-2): ETGVTQSPTHLIKTRGQQVTLRCSSQSGHNTVSWYQQALGQGPQFIFQYYREEENGRGNFPPRFSGLQFPNYSSELNVNALELDDSALYLCASSRRFADGYTFGSGTRLTVV.

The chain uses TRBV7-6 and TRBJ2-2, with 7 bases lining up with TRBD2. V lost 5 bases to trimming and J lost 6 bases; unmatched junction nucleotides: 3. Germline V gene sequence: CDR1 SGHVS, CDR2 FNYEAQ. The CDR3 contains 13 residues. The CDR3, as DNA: TGTGCCAGCAGCCCCGGACTAGCCGGGGAGCTGTTTTTT. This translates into CASSPGLAGELFF.

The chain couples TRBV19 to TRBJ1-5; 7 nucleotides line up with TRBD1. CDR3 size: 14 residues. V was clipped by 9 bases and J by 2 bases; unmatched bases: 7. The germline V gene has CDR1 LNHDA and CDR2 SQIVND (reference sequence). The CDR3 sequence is CASQDRVGNQPQHF. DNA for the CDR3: TGTGCCAGCCAAGACAGGGTTGGCAATCAGCCCCAGCATTTT.

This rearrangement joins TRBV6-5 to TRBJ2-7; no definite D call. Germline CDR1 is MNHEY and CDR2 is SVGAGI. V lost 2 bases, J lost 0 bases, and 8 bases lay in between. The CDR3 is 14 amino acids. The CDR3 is CASSYERSSYEQYF. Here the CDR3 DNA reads TGTGCCAGCAGTTACGAGAGAAGCTCCTACGAGCAGTACTTC.

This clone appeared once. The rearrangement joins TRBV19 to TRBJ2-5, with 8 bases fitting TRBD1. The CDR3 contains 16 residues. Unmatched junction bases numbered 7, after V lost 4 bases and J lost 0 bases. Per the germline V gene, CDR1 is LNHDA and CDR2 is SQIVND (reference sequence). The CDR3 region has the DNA TGTGCCAGTAGTAGGACAGGGAGGTCTAACCAAGAGACCCAGTACTTC. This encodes CASSRTGRSNQETQYF.

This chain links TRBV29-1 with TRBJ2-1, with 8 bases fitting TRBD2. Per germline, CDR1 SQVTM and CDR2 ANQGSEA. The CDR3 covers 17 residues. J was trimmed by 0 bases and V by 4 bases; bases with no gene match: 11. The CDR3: CSVVLGGTRSSYNEQFF. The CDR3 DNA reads TGCAGCGTTGTTCTTGGTGGGACTAGATCCTCCTACAATGAGCAGTTCTTC.

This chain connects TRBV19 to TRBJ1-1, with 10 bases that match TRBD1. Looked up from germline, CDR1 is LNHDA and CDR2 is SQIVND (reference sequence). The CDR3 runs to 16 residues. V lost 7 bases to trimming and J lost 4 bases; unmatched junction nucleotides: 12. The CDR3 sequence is CASINVPGTGVTEAFF. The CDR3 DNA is TGTGCCAGTATCAACGTCCCCGGGACAGGGGTCACTGAAGCTTTCTTT.

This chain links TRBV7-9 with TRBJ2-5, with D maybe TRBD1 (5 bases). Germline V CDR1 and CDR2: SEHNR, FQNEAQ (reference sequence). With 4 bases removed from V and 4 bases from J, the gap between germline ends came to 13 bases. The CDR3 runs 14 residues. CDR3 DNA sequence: TGTGCCAGCAGCTCCCGTCTGGGGCGAGAGACCCAGTACTTC. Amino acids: CASSSRLGRETQYF.

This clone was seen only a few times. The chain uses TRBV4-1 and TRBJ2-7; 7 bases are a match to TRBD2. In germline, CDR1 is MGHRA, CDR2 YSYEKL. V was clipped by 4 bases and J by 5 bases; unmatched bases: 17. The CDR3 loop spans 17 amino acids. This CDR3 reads CASSPGLGGRRGHEQYF. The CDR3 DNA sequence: TGCGCCAGCAGCCCGGGTCTGGGCGGGAGAAGAGGGCACGAGCAGTACTTC.

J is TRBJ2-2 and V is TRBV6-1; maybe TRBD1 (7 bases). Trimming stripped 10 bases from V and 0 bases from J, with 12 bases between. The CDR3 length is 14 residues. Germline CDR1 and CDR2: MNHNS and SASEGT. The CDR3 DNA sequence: TGTGCCACCGGGGGACAGTCGAACACCGGGGAGCTGTTTTTT. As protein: CATGGQSNTGELFF.

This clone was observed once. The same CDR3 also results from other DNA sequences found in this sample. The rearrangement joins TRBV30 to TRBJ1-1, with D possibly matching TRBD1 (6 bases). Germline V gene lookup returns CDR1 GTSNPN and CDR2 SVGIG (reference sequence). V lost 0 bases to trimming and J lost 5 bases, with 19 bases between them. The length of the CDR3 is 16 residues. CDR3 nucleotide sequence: TGTGCCTGGAGTGTCCGGCAGGGGTTGCCTGGGACTGAAGCTTTCTTT. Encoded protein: CAWSVRQGLPGTEAFF.

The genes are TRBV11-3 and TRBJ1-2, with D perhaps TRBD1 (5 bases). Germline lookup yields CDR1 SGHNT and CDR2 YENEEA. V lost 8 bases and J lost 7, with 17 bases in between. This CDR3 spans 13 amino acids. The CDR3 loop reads CASSTREGTGYTF. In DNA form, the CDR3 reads TGTGCCAGCTCCACGAGGGAGGGGACTGGCTACACCTTC.

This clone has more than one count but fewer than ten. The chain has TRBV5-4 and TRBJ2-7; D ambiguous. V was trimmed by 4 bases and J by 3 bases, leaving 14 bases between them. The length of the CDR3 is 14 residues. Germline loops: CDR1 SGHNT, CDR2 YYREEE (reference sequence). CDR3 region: CASSTASGYYEQYF. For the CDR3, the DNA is TGTGCCAGCAGCACAGCCTCAGGTTACTACGAGCAGTACTTC.

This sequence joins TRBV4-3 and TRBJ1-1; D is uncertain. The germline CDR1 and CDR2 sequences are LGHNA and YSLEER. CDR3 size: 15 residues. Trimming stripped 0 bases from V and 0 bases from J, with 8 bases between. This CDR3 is CASSQEEGVNTEAFF. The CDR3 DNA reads TGCGCCAGCAGCCAAGAGGAGGGCGTGAACACTGAAGCTTTCTTT.

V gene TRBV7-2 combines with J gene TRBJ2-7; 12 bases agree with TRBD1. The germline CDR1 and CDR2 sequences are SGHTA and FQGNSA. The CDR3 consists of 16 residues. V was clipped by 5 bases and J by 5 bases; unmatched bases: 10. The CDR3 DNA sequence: TGTGCCAGCAGCCTGAATCCCGGGACAGGGGGCAACGAGCAGTACTTC. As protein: CASSLNPGTGGNEQYF.

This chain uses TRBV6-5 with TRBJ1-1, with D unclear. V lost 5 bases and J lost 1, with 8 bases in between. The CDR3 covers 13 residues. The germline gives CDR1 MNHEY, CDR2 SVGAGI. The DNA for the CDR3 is TGTGCCAGCAGTCCCCGAGGGAACACTGAAGCTTTCTTT. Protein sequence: CASSPRGNTEAFF.

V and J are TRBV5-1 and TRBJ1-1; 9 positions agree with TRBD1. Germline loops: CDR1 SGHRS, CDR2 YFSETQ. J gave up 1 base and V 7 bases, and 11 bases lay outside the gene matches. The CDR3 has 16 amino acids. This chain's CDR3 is CASEPGQGFKNTEAFF. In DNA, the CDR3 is TGCGCCAGCGAACCGGGACAGGGATTTAAGAACACTGAAGCTTTCTTT.

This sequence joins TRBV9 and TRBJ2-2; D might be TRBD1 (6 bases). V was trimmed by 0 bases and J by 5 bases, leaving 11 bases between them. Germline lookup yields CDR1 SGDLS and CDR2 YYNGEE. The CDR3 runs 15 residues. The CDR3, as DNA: TGTGCCAGCAGCGTAGGACAGGTCGGGACCGGGGAGCTGTTTTTT. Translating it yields CASSVGQVGTGELFF.

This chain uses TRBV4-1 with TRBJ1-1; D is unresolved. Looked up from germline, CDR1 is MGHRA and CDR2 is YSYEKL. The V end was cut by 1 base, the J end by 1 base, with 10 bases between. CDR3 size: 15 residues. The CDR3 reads CASSQARLGNTEAFF. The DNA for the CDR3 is TGCGCCAGCAGCCAAGCCAGACTAGGGAACACTGAAGCTTTCTTT.

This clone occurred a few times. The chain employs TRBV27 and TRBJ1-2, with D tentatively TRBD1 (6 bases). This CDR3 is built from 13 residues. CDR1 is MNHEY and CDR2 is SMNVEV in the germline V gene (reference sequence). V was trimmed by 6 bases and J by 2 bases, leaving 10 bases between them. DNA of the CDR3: TGTGCCAGCAGATCCACAGGGAACTATGGCTACACCTTC. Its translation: CASRSTGNYGYTF.

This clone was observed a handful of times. The CDR3, as DNA: TGTGCCAGCAGCGGACAGGGGGCTTGGGAAAAACTGTTTTTT. This gives the protein CASSGQGAWEKLFF. The rearrangement links TRBV7-9 to TRBJ1-4; 11 positions agree with TRBD1. Germline loops: CDR1 SEHNR, CDR2 FQNEAQ (reference sequence). The V gene end was trimmed by 5 bases and the J gene end by 8 bases; junction bases not matched to a gene: 4. This CDR3 comprises 14 residues.

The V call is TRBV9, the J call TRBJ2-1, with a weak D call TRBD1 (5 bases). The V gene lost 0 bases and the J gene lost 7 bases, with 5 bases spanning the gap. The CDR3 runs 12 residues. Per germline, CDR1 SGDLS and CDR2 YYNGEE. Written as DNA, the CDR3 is TGTGCCAGCAGCGTAGGACAGAATGAGCAGTTCTTC. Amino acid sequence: CASSVGQNEQFF.

The CDR3 protein is CASKGGGQGFFTAEAFF. Written as DNA, the CDR3 is TGTGCCAGCAAAGGGGGGGGACAGGGGTTCTTTACGGCTGAAGCTTTCTTT. V gene TRBV18 combines with J gene TRBJ1-1; TRBD1 matches at 10 bases. Germline CDR1 KGHSH, CDR2 LQKENI. This CDR3 spans 17 amino acids. V lost 8 bases and J lost 6; bases outside the gene matches: 18.